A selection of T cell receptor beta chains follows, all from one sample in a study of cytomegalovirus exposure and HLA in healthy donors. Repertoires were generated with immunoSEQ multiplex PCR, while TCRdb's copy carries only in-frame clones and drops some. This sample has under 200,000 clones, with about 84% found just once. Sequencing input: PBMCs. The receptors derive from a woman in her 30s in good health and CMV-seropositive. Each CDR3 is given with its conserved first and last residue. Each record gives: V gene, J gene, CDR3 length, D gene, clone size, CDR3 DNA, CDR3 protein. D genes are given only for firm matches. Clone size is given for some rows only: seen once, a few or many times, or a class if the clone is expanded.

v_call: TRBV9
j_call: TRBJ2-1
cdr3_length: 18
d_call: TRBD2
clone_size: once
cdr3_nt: TGTGCCAGCAGTGCAGAACCGAGCGGGAGGGACACCTACAATGAGCAGTTCTTC
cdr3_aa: CASSAEPSGRDTYNEQFF

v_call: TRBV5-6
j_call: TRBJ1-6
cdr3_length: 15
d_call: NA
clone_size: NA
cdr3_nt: TGTGCCAGCAGCCAGGGTGCCTCCTATAATTCACCCCTCCACTTT
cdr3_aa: CASSQGASYNSPLHF

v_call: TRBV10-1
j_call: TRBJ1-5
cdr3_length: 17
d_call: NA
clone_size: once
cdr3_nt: TGCGCCAGCCCAAACCCAACAGGGAGATATAGCAATCAGCCCCAGCATTTT
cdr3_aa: CASPNPTGRYSNQPQHF

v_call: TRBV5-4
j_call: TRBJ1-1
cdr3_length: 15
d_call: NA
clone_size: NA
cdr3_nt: TGTGCCAGCAGCCAAGTCCAGGGAGGGAGAACTGAAGCTTTCTTT
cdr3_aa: CASSQVQGGRTEAFF

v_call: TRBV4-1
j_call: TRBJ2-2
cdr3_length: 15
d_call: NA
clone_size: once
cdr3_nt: TGCGCCAGCAGCCAGTACCCGTCCGGGATCGGGGAGCTGTTTTTT
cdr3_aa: CASSQYPSGIGELFF

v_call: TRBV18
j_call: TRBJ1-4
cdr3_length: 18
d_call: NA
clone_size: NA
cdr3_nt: TGTGCCAGCTCTGTAAAAAATGGCCGACGGGGAACTAATGAAAAACTGTTTTTT
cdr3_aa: CASSVKNGRRGTNEKLFF

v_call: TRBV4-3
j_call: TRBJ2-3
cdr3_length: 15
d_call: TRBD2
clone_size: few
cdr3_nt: TGCGCCAGCAGTCGGGGGAGCGGGGTAGGGGATACGCAGTATTTT
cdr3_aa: CASSRGSGVGDTQYF

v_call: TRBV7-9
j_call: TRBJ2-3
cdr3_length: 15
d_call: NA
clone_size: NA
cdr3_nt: TGTGCCAGCTACGATGGCGCTAGCCGTGCAGATACGCAGTATTTT
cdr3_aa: CASYDGASRADTQYF

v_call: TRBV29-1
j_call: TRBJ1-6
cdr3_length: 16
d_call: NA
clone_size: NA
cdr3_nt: TGCAGCGTTAATCTTTTCATCAGCTCCTATAATTCACCCCTCCACTTT
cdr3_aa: CSVNLFISSYNSPLHF

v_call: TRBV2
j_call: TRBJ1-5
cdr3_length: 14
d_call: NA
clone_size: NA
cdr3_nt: TGTGCCAGCAGCTTCAGACGAAGCGAGGAGCCCCAGCATTTT
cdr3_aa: CASSFRRSEEPQHF

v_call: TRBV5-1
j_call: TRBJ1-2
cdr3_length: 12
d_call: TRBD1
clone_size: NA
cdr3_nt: TGCGCCAGCAGCCAGGGGGCGAGGGTCTACACCTTC
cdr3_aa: CASSQGARVYTF

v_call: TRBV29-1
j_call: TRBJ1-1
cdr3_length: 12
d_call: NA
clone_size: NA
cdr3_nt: TGCAGCGCTGGTGAGGGGAACACTGAAGCTTTCTTT
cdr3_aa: CSAGEGNTEAFF

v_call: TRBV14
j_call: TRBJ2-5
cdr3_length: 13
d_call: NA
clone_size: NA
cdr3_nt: TGTGCCAGTGGAATAGGGGTCCACGAGACCCAGTACTTC
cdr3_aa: CASGIGVHETQYF

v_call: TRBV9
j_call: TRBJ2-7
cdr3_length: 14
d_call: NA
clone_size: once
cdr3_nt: TGTGCCAGCAGCGTAGGAGGCAGTTCCTACGAGCAGTACTTC
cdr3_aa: CASSVGGSSYEQYF

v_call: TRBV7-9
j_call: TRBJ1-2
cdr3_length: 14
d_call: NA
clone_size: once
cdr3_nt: TGTGCCAGCAGCTTTAATAATCCTAACTATGGCTACACCTTC
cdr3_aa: CASSFNNPNYGYTF

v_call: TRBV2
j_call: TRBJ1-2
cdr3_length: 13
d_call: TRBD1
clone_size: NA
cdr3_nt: TGTGCCAGCAGCGAGGGGGCTTTCTATGGCTACACCTTC
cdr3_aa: CASSEGAFYGYTF

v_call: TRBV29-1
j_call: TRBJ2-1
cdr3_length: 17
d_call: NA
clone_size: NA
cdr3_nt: TGCAGCGTTGAAGATAGCCCCGCCGGACAGTTCTACAATGAGCAGTTCTTC
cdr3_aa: CSVEDSPAGQFYNEQFF

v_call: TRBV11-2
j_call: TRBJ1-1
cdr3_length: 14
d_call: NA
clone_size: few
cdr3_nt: TGTGCCAGCAGCTTCAAGGAGTTGAACACTGAAGCTTTCTTT
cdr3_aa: CASSFKELNTEAFF

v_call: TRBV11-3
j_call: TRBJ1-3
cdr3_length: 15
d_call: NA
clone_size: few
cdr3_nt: TGTGCCAGCAGCTCCAGGGTAATACGCGGAAACACCATATATTTT
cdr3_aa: CASSSRVIRGNTIYF

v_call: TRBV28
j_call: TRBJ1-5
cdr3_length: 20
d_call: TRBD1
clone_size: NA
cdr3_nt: TGTGCCAGCAGTTCCTACCGGGACAGGGCCTCCTGGGGAATCAATCAGCCCCAGCATTTT
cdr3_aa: CASSSYRDRASWGINQPQHF

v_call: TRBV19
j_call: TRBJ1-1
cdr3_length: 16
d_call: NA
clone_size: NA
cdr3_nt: TGTGCCAGTAGCCCCAAGCGTACAGGGAAATGGGGAATAACTTTCTTT
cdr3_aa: CASSPKRTGKWGITFF

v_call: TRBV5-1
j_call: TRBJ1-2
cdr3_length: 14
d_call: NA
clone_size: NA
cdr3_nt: TGCGCCAGCAGCTTGGAACGGGAAAACTATGGCTACACCTTC
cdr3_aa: CASSLERENYGYTF

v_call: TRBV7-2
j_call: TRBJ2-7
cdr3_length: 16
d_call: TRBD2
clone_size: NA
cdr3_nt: TGTGCCAGCAGCTTCGGTAGCGGGAGTATTGGATACGAGCAGTACTTC
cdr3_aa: CASSFGSGSIGYEQYF

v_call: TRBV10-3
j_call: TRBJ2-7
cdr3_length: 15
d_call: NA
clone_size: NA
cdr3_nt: TGTGCCATCAGTGATCCAGGGGAGAAGGAATACGAGCAGTACTTC
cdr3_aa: CAISDPGEKEYEQYF

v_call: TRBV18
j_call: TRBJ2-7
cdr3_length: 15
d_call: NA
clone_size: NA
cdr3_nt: TGTGCCAGCTCACCAGTCAGGGATGCTTCCTACGAGCAGTACTTC
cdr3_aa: CASSPVRDASYEQYF

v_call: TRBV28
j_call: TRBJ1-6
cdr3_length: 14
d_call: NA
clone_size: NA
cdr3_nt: TGTGCCAGCAGTTACCGGGCCTATAATTCACCCCTCCACTTT
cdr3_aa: CASSYRAYNSPLHF

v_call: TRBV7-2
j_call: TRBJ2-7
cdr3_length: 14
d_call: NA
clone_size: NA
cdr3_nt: TGTGCCAGCACCCTCGCCCTAGACTCCTACGAGCAGTACTTC
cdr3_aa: CASTLALDSYEQYF

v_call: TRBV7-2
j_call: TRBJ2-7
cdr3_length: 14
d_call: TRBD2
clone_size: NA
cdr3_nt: TGTGCCAGCAGCTGGGCGGGAGCGGAGTACGAGCAGTACTTC
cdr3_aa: CASSWAGAEYEQYF

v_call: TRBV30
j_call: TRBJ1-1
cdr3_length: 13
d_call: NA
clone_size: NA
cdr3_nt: TGTGCCTGGATGCTCCGGGGAAACACTGAAGCTTTCTTT
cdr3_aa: CAWMLRGNTEAFF

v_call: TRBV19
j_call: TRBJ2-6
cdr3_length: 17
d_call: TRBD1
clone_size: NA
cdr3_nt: TGTGCCAGTAGTCCCGACAGGGATTTATCTGGGGCCAACGTCCTGACTTTC
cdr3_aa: CASSPDRDLSGANVLTF

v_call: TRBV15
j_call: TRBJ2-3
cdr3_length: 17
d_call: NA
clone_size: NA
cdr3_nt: TGTGCCACCAGCAGAGAACGCCGGGGGGCCTGGAGAGATACGCAGTATTTT
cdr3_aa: CATSRERRGAWRDTQYF

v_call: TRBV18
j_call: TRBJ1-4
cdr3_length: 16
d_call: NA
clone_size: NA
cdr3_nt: TGTGCCAGCTCACCATTCGCTGCGGTGATTAATGAAAAACTGTTTTTT
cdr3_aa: CASSPFAAVINEKLFF

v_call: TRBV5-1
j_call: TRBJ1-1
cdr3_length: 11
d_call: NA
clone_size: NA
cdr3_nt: TGCGCCAGCAGCTTGGGGGCGTTAGCTTTCTTT
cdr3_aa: CASSLGALAFF

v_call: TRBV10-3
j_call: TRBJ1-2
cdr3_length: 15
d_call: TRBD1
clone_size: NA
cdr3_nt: TGTGCCATCAGTAAGACCGGGACAGGGGATGGTGGCTACACCTTC
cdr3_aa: CAISKTGTGDGGYTF

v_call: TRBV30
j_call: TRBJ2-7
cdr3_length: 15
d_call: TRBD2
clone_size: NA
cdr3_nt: TGTGCCTGGAGTGTGACGGGACTAGGTCCCTACGAGCAGTACTTC
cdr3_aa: CAWSVTGLGPYEQYF

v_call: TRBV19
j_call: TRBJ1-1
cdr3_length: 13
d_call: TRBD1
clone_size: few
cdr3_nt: TGTGCCAGTAGTATAGGAAAGACAGGGCCGGCTTTCTTT
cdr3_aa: CASSIGKTGPAFF

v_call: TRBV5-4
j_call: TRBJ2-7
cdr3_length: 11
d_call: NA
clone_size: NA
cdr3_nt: TGTGCCAGCAGCCAGAGGTACGAGCAGTACTTC
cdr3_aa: CASSQRYEQYF

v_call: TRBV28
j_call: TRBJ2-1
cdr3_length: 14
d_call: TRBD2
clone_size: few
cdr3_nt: TGTGCCATCTGTCAAAGCGGGAGTTACAATGAGCAGTTCTTC
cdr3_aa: CAICQSGSYNEQFF

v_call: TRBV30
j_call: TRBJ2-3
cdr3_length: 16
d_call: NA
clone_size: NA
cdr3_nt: TGTGCCTGGAGTGTAAAGACGGGAGCTAGCACAGATACGCAGTATTTT
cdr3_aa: CAWSVKTGASTDTQYF

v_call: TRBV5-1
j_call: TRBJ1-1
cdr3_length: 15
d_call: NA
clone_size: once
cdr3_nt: TGCGCCAGCAGCCACGAGGGCAGGGGATACACTGAAGCTTTCTTT
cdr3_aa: CASSHEGRGYTEAFF

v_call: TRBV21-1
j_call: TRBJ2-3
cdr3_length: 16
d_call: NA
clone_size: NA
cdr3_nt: TGTGCCAGCAGCACCACTAGCGGGGGGTTCACAGATACGCAGTATTTT
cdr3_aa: CASSTTSGGFTDTQYF

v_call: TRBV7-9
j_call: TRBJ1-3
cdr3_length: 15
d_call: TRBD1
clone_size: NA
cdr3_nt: TGTGCCAGCAGCTTAAAGGGGGCGATCGGAAACACCATATATTTT
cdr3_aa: CASSLKGAIGNTIYF

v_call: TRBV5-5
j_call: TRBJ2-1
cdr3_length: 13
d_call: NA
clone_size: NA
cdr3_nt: TGTGCCAGCAGCGCGGGACAGATGAATGAGCAGTTCTTC
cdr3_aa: CASSAGQMNEQFF

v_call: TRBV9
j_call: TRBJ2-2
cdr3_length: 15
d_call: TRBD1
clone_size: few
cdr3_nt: TGTGCCAGCAGCGTCTCGACAGGGTGGACCGGGGAGCTGTTTTTT
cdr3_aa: CASSVSTGWTGELFF

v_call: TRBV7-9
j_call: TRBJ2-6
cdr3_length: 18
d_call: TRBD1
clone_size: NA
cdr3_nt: TGTGCCAGCAGCCAATCCGGGACAGGGCAAGCTGGGGCCAACGTCCTGACTTTC
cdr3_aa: CASSQSGTGQAGANVLTF

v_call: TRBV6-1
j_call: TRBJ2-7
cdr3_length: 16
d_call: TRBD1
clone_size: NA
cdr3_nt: TGTGCCAGCAGTGGGAACATGGGGACAGGGTTCTACGAGCAGTACTTC
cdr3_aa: CASSGNMGTGFYEQYF

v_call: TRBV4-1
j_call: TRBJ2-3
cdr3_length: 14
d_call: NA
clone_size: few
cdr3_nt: TGCGCCAGCAGCCAAGAAGAGCGGAGAGATACGCAGTATTTT
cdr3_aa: CASSQEERRDTQYF

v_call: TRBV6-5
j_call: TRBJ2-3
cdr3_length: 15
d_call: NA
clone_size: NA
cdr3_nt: TGTGCCAGCAACACAGAGGGGGGGAGTTGGGATACGCAGTATTTT
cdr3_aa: CASNTEGGSWDTQYF

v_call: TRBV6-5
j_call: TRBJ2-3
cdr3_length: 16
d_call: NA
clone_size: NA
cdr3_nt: TGTGCCAGCAGTTACGGTTCAGGGGATCTATCAGATACGCAGTATTTT
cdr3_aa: CASSYGSGDLSDTQYF

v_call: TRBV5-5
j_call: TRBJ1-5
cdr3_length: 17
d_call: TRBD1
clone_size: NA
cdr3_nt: TGTGCCAGCAGCTTGGAAGGGACAGGGGTTAGCAATCAGCCCCAGCATTTT
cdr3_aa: CASSLEGTGVSNQPQHF

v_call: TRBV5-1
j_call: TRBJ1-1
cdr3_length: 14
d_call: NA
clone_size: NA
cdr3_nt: TGCGCCAGCAGCTTGGAGGGAGGGAACACTGAAGCTTTCTTT
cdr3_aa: CASSLEGGNTEAFF

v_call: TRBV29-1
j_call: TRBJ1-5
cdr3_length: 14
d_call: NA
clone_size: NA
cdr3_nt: TGCAGCGCCACGGAGGGTCGGCTTAATCAGCCCCAGCATTTT
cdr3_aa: CSATEGRLNQPQHF

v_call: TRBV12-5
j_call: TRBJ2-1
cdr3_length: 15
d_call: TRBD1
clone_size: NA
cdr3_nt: TGTGCTAGTGGTTTCGCAGGGGGTTTGTACAATGAGCAGTTCTTC
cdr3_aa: CASGFAGGLYNEQFF

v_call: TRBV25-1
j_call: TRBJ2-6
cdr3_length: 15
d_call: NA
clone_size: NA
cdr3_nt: TGTGCCAGCAGCGACGGGTACCCTGGGGCCAACGTCCTGACTTTC
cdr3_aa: CASSDGYPGANVLTF

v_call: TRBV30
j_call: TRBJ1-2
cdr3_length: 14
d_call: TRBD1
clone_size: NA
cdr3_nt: TGTGCCTGGAGGACGGACAGGGGGCTATATGGCTACACCTTC
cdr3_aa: CAWRTDRGLYGYTF

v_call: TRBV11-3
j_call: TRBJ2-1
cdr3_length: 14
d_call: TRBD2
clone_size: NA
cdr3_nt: TGTGCCAGCAGCTTAGGGACTAGCTCCCATGAGCAGTTCTTC
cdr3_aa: CASSLGTSSHEQFF